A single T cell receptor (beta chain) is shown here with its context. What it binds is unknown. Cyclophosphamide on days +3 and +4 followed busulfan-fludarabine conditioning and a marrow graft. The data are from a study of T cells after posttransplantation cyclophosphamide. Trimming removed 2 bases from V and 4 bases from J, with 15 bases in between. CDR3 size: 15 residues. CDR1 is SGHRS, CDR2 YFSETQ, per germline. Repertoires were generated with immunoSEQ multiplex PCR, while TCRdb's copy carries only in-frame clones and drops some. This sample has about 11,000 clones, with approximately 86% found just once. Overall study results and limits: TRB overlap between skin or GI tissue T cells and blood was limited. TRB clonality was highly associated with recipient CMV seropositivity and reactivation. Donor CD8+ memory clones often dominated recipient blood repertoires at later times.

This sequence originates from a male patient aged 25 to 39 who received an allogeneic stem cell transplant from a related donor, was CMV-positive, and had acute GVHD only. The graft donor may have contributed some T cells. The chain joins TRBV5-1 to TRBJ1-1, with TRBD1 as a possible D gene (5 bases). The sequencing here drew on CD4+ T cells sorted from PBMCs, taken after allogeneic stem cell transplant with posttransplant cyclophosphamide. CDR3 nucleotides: TGCGCCAGCAGCTTCGGCCCGACAGTATTCACTGAAGCTTTCTTT. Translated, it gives CASSFGPTVFTEAFF.